These T cell receptor beta chains were read from a single sample in a study of blood T cell repertoires in COVID-19. Some clones are missing from TCRdb's copy, which holds only in-frame ones; the method was immunoSEQ multiplex PCR. The sample includes about 210,000 clones, 75% to 85% of them seen just once. What was sequenced was PBMCs or T cells enriched from blood (not recorded which). The receptors originated from a man aged 40-50 years who had recovered from COVID-19. CDR3s include the opening cysteine and the closing phenylalanine or tryptophan. Fields, in order: V gene, J gene, clone size, D gene, CDR3 protein, CDR3 DNA. D genes are given only for firm matches. A row's size may be missing; if present it is once, few, many or a size class.

>TRBV5-1|TRBJ1-6|.|.
CASSPLFVGADNSPLHF
TGCGCCAGCAGCCCCCTTTTTGTTGGGGCCGATAATTCACCCCTCCACTTT
>TRBV12-5|TRBJ1-1|.|TRBD1
CASGYLGQGVENPEAFF
TGTGCTAGTGGTTACCTCGGACAGGGAGTTGAGAACCCTGAAGCTTTCTTT
>TRBV7-6|TRBJ2-2|.|.
CASSLSLVGPGELFF
TGTGCCAGCAGCTTATCCCTAGTAGGCCCCGGGGAGCTGTTTTTT
>TRBV3-1/TRBV3-2|TRBJ1-6|.|TRBD1
CASSQEPGTGDNSPLHF
TGTGCCAGCAGCCAAGAGCCTGGGACAGGAGATAATTCACCCCTCCACTTT
>TRBV5-1|TRBJ2-2|.|TRBD1
CASSLMGNRGSGELFF
TGCGCCAGCAGCTTGATGGGGAACAGGGGGTCCGGGGAGCTGTTTTTT
>TRBV27|TRBJ1-5|.|.
CASSLFGLGDNRQPQHF
TGTGCCAGCAGTTTATTTGGTTTAGGGGATAATCGTCAGCCCCAGCATTTT
>TRBV18|TRBJ1-1|.|.
CASSPLAEAFF
TGTGCCAGCTCACCTCTGGCCGAAGCTTTCTTT
>TRBV7-9|TRBJ1-6|.|.
CASSQGYNSPLHF
TGTGCCAGCAGCCAGGGGTATAATTCACCCCTCCACTTT
>TRBV19|TRBJ2-7|.|.
CAGSISSQAYEQYF
TGTGCCGGTAGTATATCCTCTCAGGCCTACGAGCAGTACTTC
>TRBV7-9|TRBJ2-1|.|TRBD2
CASSYLGGRSSGSNEQFF
TGTGCCAGCAGCTACCTCGGGGGGCGGTCTAGCGGGAGCAATGAGCAGTTCTTC
>TRBV11-1|TRBJ1-1|.|.
CASSFRENTEAFF
TGTGCCAGCAGCTTTCGGGAGAACACTGAAGCTTTCTTT
>TRBV2|TRBJ1-1|.|.
CASSVERGSNTEAFF
TGTGCCAGCAGTGTGGAAAGGGGGTCGAACACTGAAGCTTTCTTT
>TRBV18|TRBJ2-7|.|TRBD2
CASSRGGFYEQYF
TGTGCCAGCTCCCGGGGGGGGTTCTACGAGCAGTACTTC
>TRBV10-3|TRBJ1-5|.|.
CAIRTEDQPQHF
TGTGCCATCAGGACAGAAGATCAGCCCCAGCATTTT
>TRBV12-3/TRBV12-4|TRBJ1-1|.|.
CASSLAANTEAFF
TGTGCCAGCAGTTTAGCAGCGAACACTGAAGCTTTCTTT
>TRBV27|TRBJ1-2|.|TRBD1
CASSLLAGQGRNYGYTF
TGTGCCAGCAGTTTACTCGCGGGACAGGGGCGTAACTATGGCTACACCTTC
>TRBV9|TRBJ1-2|.|.
CASSDTGFTDYTF
TGTGCCAGCAGCGACACAGGTTTCACCGACTACACCTTC
>TRBV24-1|TRBJ2-1|.|.
CATSDSLPSVSSYNEQFF
TGTGCCACCAGTGATTCCCTACCTAGCGTCAGCTCCTACAATGAGCAGTTCTTC
>TRBV14|TRBJ1-2|.|TRBD1
CASSRQGYGYTF
TGTGCCAGCAGCCGACAGGGTTATGGCTACACCTTC
>TRBV3-1/TRBV3-2|TRBJ1-1|.|.
CASSQTGGAFF
TGTGCCAGCAGTCAGACCGGAGGTGCTTTCTTT
>TRBV6-5|TRBJ1-2|.|TRBD1
CASSPGGESGYTF
TGTGCCAGCAGTCCAGGGGGCGAGAGTGGCTACACCTTC
>TRBV7-9|TRBJ2-7|.|TRBD1
CASSHRDRLYEQYF
TGTGCCAGCAGCCACCGGGACAGATTATACGAGCAGTACTTC
>TRBV21-1|TRBJ2-6|.|.
CASSKGCQGVDSGANVLTF
TGTGCCAGCAGCAAAGGCTGCCAGGGGGTTGACTCTGGGGCCAACGTCCTGACTTTC
>TRBV29-1|TRBJ2-7|.|TRBD2
CSVVREGHEQYF
TGCAGCGTTGTGCGGGAGGGCCACGAGCAGTACTTC
>TRBV5-1|TRBJ2-3|.|TRBD2
CASSPFGTSVRTDTQYF
TGCGCCAGCAGCCCCTTCGGGACTAGCGTCAGAACAGATACGCAGTATTTT
>TRBV6-5|TRBJ1-1|few|.
CASSRQARSEAFF
TGTGCCAGCAGCAGACAGGCAAGGTCTGAAGCTTTCTTT
>TRBV2|TRBJ1-5|.|.
CASSDAVGNQPQHF
TGTGCCAGCAGTGACGCGGTGGGCAATCAGCCCCAGCATTTT
>TRBV7-9|TRBJ2-7|.|TRBD1
CASSPRGWPLISEQYF
TGTGCCAGCAGCCCCAGGGGGTGGCCGCTAATATCCGAGCAGTACTTC
>TRBV24-1|TRBJ2-1|.|.
CATSASGSYNEQFF
TGTGCCACCAGTGCATCAGGTTCCTACAATGAGCAGTTCTTC
>TRBV3-1/TRBV3-2|TRBJ2-3|.|TRBD2
CASNVSGRVQGTQYF
TGTGCCAGCAATGTTAGCGGGAGGGTTCAGGGTACGCAGTATTTT
>TRBV18|TRBJ1-4|.|TRBD1
CASSPGTEVTNEKLFF
TGTGCCAGCTCGCCCGGGACAGAGGTTACTAATGAAAAACTGTTTTTT
>TRBV19|TRBJ1-1|once|TRBD1
CASRRGQGMPEAFF
TGTGCCAGTAGGCGGGGACAGGGAATGCCTGAAGCTTTCTTT
>TRBV6-5|TRBJ1-2|.|.
CASSPTTSGDGYTF
TGTGCCAGCAGTCCAACGACCTCCGGGGATGGCTACACCTTC
>TRBV7-2|TRBJ1-6|few|.
CASSFFSGGSSPLHF
TGTGCCAGCAGCTTTTTTTCAGGAGGGTCTTCACCCCTCCACTTT
>TRBV20-1|TRBJ2-1|.|.
CSAPVNEQFF
TGCAGTGCTCCCGTAAATGAGCAGTTCTTC
>TRBV4-1|TRBJ1-1|.|TRBD1
CASSPGQGSTEAFF
TGCGCCAGCAGCCCGGGACAGGGAAGCACTGAAGCTTTCTTT
>TRBV5-5|TRBJ1-4|.|TRBD1
CASSLLGTGGNEKLFF
TGTGCCAGCAGCTTGTTAGGTACAGGGGGCAATGAAAAACTGTTTTTT
>TRBV11-2|TRBJ2-1|.|TRBD2
CASSLTSGRKNEQFF
TGTGCCAGCAGCTTGACTAGCGGGAGGAAGAATGAGCAGTTCTTC
>TRBV9|TRBJ2-1|.|TRBD1
CASSVTDRGRWSYNEQFF
TGTGCCAGCAGCGTAACGGACAGGGGACGGTGGTCCTACAATGAGCAGTTCTTC
>TRBV7-2|TRBJ2-1|.|TRBD2
CASSFTGTTFNEQFF
TGTGCCAGCAGCTTCACCGGGACTACCTTCAATGAGCAGTTCTTC
>TRBV5-8|TRBJ2-2|few|TRBD2
CASSLQLAGDPNTGELFF
TGTGCCAGCAGCTTGCAACTAGCGGGAGACCCGAACACCGGGGAGCTGTTTTTT
>TRBV5-6|TRBJ2-5|.|TRBD2
CASSRGASGRTNQETQYF
TGTGCCAGCAGCCGGGGGGCTAGCGGGAGGACCAATCAAGAGACCCAGTACTTC
>TRBV24-1|TRBJ2-7|.|TRBD1
CATSDPGTGDRKQYF
TGTGCCACCAGTGATCCCGGGACAGGGGATAGGAAGCAGTACTTC
>TRBV7-6|TRBJ2-2|.|TRBD2
CASSPRSSGRASGELFF
TGTGCCAGCAGCCCCAGGTCGAGCGGGAGGGCCTCCGGGGAGCTGTTTTTT
>TRBV6-4|TRBJ2-2|once|.
CASKELGFGTGELFF
TGTGCCAGCAAGGAGCTAGGTTTTGGCACCGGGGAGCTGTTTTTT
>TRBV19|TRBJ2-2|.|.
CASSPRGGPNTGELFF
TGTGCCAGTAGTCCCCGCGGCGGGCCCAACACCGGGGAGCTGTTTTTT
>TRBV19|TRBJ1-5|.|TRBD1
CASRREGQGGNQPQHF
TGTGCCAGTAGACGGGAGGGACAGGGCGGCAATCAGCCCCAGCATTTT
>TRBV11-3|TRBJ2-5|.|TRBD1
CASSPTGGTQYF
TGTGCCAGCAGCCCGACAGGGGGGACCCAGTACTTC
>TRBV4-1|TRBJ1-2|.|.
CASSQDFPGRPSNYGYTF
TGCGCCAGCAGCCAAGATTTTCCAGGGAGGCCTTCTAACTATGGCTACACCTTC
>TRBV9|TRBJ2-2|.|.
CASSVDDRTGELFF
TGTGCCAGCAGCGTAGACGACAGGACCGGGGAGCTGTTTTTT
>TRBV12-5|TRBJ2-3|.|TRBD1
CASGLNRGLGTDTQYF
TGTGCTAGTGGTTTGAACAGGGGGCTAGGCACAGATACGCAGTATTTT
>TRBV2|TRBJ2-2|.|.
CASRVQGIAGELFF
TGTGCCAGCAGGGTACAGGGTATCGCCGGGGAGCTGTTTTTT
>TRBV18|TRBJ1-1|once|.
CASSPRGNTEAFF
TGTGCCAGCTCACCGCGGGGTAACACTGAAGCTTTCTTT
>TRBV9|TRBJ2-1|.|.
CASSVGGGGGASFNEQFF
TGTGCCAGCAGCGTAGGAGGAGGAGGGGGGGCTTCCTTCAATGAGCAGTTCTTC
>TRBV7-2|TRBJ1-2|.|TRBD1
CASRTTGGNYGYTF
TGTGCCAGCAGAACGACAGGGGGAAACTATGGCTACACCTTC
>TRBV30|TRBJ1-5|few|TRBD1
CAWKSRGLGQPQHF
TGTGCCTGGAAAAGCAGGGGGCTGGGGCAGCCCCAGCATTTT
>TRBV5-1|TRBJ2-7|.|TRBD1
CASSVGDSGEQYF
TGCGCCAGCAGCGTGGGGGACAGTGGGGAGCAGTACTTC